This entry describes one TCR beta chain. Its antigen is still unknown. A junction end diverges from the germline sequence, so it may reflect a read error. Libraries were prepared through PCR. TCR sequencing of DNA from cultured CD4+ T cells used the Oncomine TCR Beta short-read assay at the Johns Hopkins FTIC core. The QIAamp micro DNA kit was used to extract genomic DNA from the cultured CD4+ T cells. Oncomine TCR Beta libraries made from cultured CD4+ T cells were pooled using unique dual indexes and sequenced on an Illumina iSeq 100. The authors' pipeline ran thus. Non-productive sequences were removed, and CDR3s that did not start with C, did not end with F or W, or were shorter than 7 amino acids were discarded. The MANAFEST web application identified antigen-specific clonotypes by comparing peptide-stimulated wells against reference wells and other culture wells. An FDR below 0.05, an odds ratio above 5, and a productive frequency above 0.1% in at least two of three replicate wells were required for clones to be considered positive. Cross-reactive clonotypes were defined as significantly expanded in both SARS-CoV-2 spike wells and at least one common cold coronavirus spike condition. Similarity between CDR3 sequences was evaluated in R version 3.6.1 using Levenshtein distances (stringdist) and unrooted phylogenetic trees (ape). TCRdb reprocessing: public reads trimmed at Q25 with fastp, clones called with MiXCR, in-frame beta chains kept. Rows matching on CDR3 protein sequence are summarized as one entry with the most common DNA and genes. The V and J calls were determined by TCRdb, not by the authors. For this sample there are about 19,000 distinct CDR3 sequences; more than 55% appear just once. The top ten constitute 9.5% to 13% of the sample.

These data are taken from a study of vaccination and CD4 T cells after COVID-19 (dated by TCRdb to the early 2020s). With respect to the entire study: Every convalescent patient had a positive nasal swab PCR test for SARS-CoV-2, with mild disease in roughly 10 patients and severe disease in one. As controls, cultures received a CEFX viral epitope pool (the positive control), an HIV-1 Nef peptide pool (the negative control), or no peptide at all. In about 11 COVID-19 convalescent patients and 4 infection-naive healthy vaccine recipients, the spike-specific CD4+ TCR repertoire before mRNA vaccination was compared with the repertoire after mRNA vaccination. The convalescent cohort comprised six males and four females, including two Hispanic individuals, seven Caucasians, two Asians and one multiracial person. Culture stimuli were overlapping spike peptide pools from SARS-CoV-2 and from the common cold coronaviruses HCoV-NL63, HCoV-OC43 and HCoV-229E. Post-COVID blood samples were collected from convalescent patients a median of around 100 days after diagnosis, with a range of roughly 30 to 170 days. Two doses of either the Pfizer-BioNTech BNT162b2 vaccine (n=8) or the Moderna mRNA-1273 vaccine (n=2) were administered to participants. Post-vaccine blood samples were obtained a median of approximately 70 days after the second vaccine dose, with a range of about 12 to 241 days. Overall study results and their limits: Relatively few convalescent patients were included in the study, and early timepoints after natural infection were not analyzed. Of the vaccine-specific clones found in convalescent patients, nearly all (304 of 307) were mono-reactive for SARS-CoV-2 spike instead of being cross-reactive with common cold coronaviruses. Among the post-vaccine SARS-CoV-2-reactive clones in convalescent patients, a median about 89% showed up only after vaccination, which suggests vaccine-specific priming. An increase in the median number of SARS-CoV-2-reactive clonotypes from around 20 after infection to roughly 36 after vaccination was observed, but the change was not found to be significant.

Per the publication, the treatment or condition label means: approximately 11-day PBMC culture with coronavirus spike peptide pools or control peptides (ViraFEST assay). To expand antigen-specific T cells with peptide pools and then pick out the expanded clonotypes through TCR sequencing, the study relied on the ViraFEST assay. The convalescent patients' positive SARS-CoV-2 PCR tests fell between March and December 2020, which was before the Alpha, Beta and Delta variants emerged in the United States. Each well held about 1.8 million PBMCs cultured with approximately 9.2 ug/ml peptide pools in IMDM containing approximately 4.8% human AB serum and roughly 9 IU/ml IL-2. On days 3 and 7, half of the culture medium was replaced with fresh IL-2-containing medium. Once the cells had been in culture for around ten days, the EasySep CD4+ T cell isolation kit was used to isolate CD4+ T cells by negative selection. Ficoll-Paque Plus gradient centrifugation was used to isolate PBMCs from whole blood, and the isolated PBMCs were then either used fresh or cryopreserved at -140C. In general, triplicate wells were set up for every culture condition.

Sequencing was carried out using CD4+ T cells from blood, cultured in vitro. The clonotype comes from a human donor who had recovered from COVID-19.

The CDR3 sequence is CASRLGLGGKDEQFF. The nucleotides are TGTGCCAGCAGATTAGGCCTAGGGGGCAAGGATGAGCAGTTCTTC. This chain is built from TRBV7-9 and TRBJ2-1; TRBD1 agrees with 7 junctional bases. Reading from cysteine to phenylalanine, the CDR3 counts 15 amino acids. Of the read, only the CDR3 DNA is kept; its 45 bases are in frame from base 1. The germline V gene encodes CDR1 SEHNR and CDR2 FQNEAQ (reference sequence).